Listed below are T cell receptor beta chains from one sample, sequenced in a study of control samples from healthy donors and cancer patients. The protocol was immunoSEQ multiplex PCR, while the TCRdb copy is restricted to in-frame clones and leaves out a portion. The profile shows about 140,000 clones, about 89% of them singletons. Source material: blood. The origin of the receptors is a man aged 18 to 30 in good health. CDR3s leave out the opening cysteine and the closing phenylalanine or tryptophan. A D gene is named only where the DNA matches it firmly.

d_call v_call cdr3_aa
. TRBV3-1/TRBV3-2 ASSQGTYGYT
. TRBV6-5 ASSSSSGLNEKLF
TRBD2 TRBV5-5 ASSLGLAGGLGTYEQY
. TRBV2 ASRLMAADTGELF
TRBD2 TRBV11-1 ASSRAGALRDTQY
TRBD1 TRBV6-5 ASTTGGFYEQY
. TRBV7-9 ASSPRTHSYEQY
. TRBV4-1 ASSQIVGVRGRKNTEAF
. TRBV18 ASSPPHRLVNSPLH
. TRBV4-3 ASSLEKEVNTEAF
TRBD1 TRBV3-1/TRBV3-2 ASRQGGSGYT
. TRBV7-6 ASSLVPPDYSSYNEQF
. TRBV7-8 ASSFEGGNTIY
. TRBV7-3 ASSLSQGRGYT
TRBD1 TRBV11-3 ASSRQGQETQY
TRBD1 TRBV19 ASSIEWRTGPNTEAF
. TRBV6-2/TRBV6-3 ASSYSIRVNEQF
. TRBV7-9 ASSLFEVLSTDTQY
TRBD2 TRBV7-6 ASSPGTSGVNSQETQY
TRBD1 TRBV9 ASSAQGGTGALH
. TRBV13 ASRRGLKNSPLH
TRBD2 TRBV5-4 ASSLALAGGVEQY
. TRBV4-2 ASSQGWDEKLF
. TRBV19 ASSRTLSTDTQY
TRBD1 TRBV5-5 ASSLDRGPYEQY
. TRBV7-9 ASSRGSGELF
. TRBV4-1 ASSQVSLGTPDRRDTQY
. TRBV2 ASAIANWGNSPLH
. TRBV7-9 ASSQTGSYGYT
TRBD2 TRBV4-2 ASSHRLANTHEQF
TRBD1 TRBV4-3 ASSQEKEQGENGYT
. TRBV5-1 ASSSSDIPDTEAF
. TRBV11-2 ASSSVGPGEQY
. TRBV7-2 ASSLAPGDQPQH
TRBD2 TRBV9 ASSTRTSGETQY
. TRBV5-4 ASSWPQEGEQY
TRBD2 TRBV19 ASSISPGLAGGDTDTQY
. TRBV28 ASIQGYGELF
. TRBV29-1 SAVPTGPNQPQH
. TRBV6-5 ASSSTGPYEQY
. TRBV9 ASSVVQGAEEAF
. TRBV28 ASSLVTPTNGYT
. TRBV10-3 AISEGLGANVLT
. TRBV19 ASRLDIFGELF
TRBD1 TRBV12-3/TRBV12-4 ASSFLDRGEQY
. TRBV9 ASSVDRDRGYT
TRBD1 TRBV5-1 ASSQGQFYEQY
. TRBV24-1 ATSDGPGTEAF
. TRBV27 ASSLYRDPRDEQY
. TRBV15 ATSRDLAAQETQY
TRBD1 TRBV28 ASSSGTEYGYT
. TRBV5-1 ASSLFRDKDWIDGSYEQY
. TRBV5-1 ASSAVARTDTQY
. TRBV3-1/TRBV3-2 ASSQVGGSTEAF
TRBD1 TRBV11-3 ASSFGTEYEQY
. TRBV19 ASSSQSSGNTIY
TRBD1 TRBV18 ASSPIGQGDLWGYT
TRBD2 TRBV11-2 ASSLGGLAGMGQETQY